This T cell receptor (beta chain) was identified in a study of T-cell memory formation after mild COVID-19. Findings and limits, study-wide: Confirmation was lacking for SARS-CoV-2 specificity of second-wave clones that peaked on day 37.

Notes on this clonotype: The antigen is unknown.

The CDR3 is 17 residues long. The V gene end was trimmed by 2 bases and the J gene end by 0 bases; junction bases not matched to a gene: 8. CDR1 and CDR2 from the germline V gene are SGHTA and FQGNSA. TCRdb analysed the 5' RACE reads with MiXCR anew, one entry per CDR3 protein. The sample lists about 340,000 distinct CDR3 sequences, less than 25% seen once, with over 20% in the top ten. This chain joins TRBV7-2 and TRBJ2-3, with TRBD2 identical over 7 bases. This TCR was recovered from a man aged 18 to 35 who had mild COVID-19 (a few samples of this study predate the infection). Cell type and time point are not known. The sequenced material came from PBMCs or a T cell subset sorted from them (not recorded which). CDR3 DNA sequence: TGTGCCAGCAGCTTATTTGCGCTAGCGGATAGCACAGATACGCAGTATTTT. Its protein is CASSLFALADSTDTQYF.